This T cell receptor beta chain was obtained from a study of vaccination effects on CD4 cells after COVID-19 (dated by TCRdb to 2021 to 2024). For context, the study as a whole: Post-vaccine samples across the study were collected a median of 72 days after the second dose, with a range of 14 to 241. SARS-CoV-2 spike-specific CD4+ TCR repertoires were compared before and after mRNA vaccination in COVID-19 convalescent patients and in infection-naive vaccine recipients. Altogether, some 10 COVID-19 convalescent patients and a few SARS-CoV-2-naive healthy vaccine recipients made up the full study. Cultures from other donors in the study were sequenced using the Oncomine TCR Beta short-read assay on an Illumina iSeq 100.

The library was produced with the immunoSEQ multiplex PCR assay. DNA from the cultured, isolated CD4+ T cells was subjected to TCR beta CDR3 sequencing. Processing in the source paper ran as follows. Non-productive TCR sequences were removed, reads were trimmed to the CDR3 region, and CDR3s of at least 7 amino acids were retained. Antigen-specific clonotypes were identified using the MANAFEST web app by comparison of expansion in peptide wells against reference cultures. For clones to be considered positive, expansion at FDR<0.05 versus reference and all other wells, an odds ratio above 5, and a frequency above 0.1% in two replicate wells were required. A clonotype was defined as cross-reactive if the clonotype was significantly expanded both in SARS-CoV-2 spike wells and in at least one common cold coronavirus spike condition. Levenshtein distance calculated with the stringdist R package was used to assess CDR3 similarity, and unrooted trees were constructed with ape in R 3.6.1. Drawn from immuneACCESS, this table holds only the in-frame rearrangements with V and J called that TCRdb kept. Clones are partly lost; checked studies trace under half to an unresolved V gene and leave the rest unexplained. Clonal size and the V and J genes are those of that table, whereas D and trimming came from the DNA. The sample table shows about 60,000 clones, and about 73% are seen once. 1.5% to 2% of the sample goes to the ten largest clones.

In the ViraFEST assay, PBMC were stimulated with viral peptide pools, and TCR sequencing was then used to find antigen-specific CD4+ T cell clonotypes based on their expansion. After approximately 11 days of culture, CD4+ T cells were isolated with the EasySep CD4+ T cell isolation kit. Each participant got two doses of an mRNA SARS-CoV-2 vaccine, either BNT162b2 or mRNA-1273. Healthy vaccine recipients had no prior SARS-CoV-2 infection, confirmed by negative nucleocapsid antibodies before and after vaccination. A few million PBMC per well were cultured with 9 to 10 ug/ml peptides in IMDM containing about 5% human AB serum, approximately 10 IU/ml IL-2 and gentamicin. Half of the culture medium was replaced with fresh IL-2-containing medium on days 3 and 7. Unless noted otherwise, every peptide stimulation condition was grown in triplicate wells. Using Ficoll-Paque Plus gradient centrifugation, PBMC were separated from whole blood and then either used fresh or cryopreserved at -140C. The overlapping peptide pools covered the spike proteins of SARS-CoV-2 as well as those of the common cold coronaviruses HCoV-NL63, HCoV-OC43 and HCoV-229E. The QIAamp micro DNA kit was used to extract genomic DNA from the cultured CD4+ T cells.

About this clone: Its antigen remains undetermined. Base-call qualities are not available, and no considerably larger clone is one nucleotide away.

CDR1 and CDR2, per the germline V gene, are MNHEY and SVGAGI. Trimmed from V: 6 bases; trimmed from J: 3 bases; junction bases lacking a gene match: 2. Reading from cysteine to phenylalanine, the CDR3 counts 13 amino acids. Here the CDR3 DNA is all that survives: 39 bases in frame from base 1. Overall study results and their limits: Both infection-induced and vaccine-induced clones contracted markedly at late post-vaccination timepoints, which is consistent with waning T cell responses. In healthy vaccine recipients, vaccine-induced clones were almost all SARS-CoV-2 mono-reactive, with only 1 of 255 being cross-reactive with common cold coronaviruses. Only a small number of convalescent patients were included, and no early post-infection timepoints were available, which limited the study.

The sequencing here drew on CD4+ T cells from PBMCs cultured with HCoV-OC43 spike peptides, taken after COVID-19 vaccination. The cell subset or site label, read with the paper, signifies: HCoV-OC43 spike overlapping peptide pool stimulation. The chain links TRBV6-5 with TRBJ1-3; TRBD1 agrees with 7 junctional bases. This TCR came from a human donor who received a COVID-19 vaccine. The CDR3 region reads CASRSGGGNTIYF. The nucleotide sequence reads as follows: TGTGCCAGCAGGTCAGGGGGTGGAAACACCATATATTTT.